The subject of this entry is one T cell receptor (beta chain). The data were obtained in a study of control samples from healthy donors and cancer patients. Measured with immunoSEQ multiplex PCR; TCRdb has only the in-frame clones, and not every one. The sample contains under 200,000 clones, around 90% of which appear only once. In germline, CDR1 is SGHNT, CDR2 YYREEE (reference sequence). The CDR3 is 13 amino acids. The junction had 4 bases not matched to a gene; V was cut back by 4 bases and J by 4 bases. Sequenced: blood. This sequence joins TRBV5-4 and TRBJ2-5, with 7 nucleotides matching TRBD1. This clonotype originated in a woman aged 25 to 45 in good health. CDR3 protein: CASSQDRRETQYF. The CDR3 nucleotides are TGTGCCAGCAGCCAGGACAGGAGAGAGACCCAGTACTTC.